The 10 T cell receptor beta chains below all came from one sample that was sequenced in a study of blood T cell repertoires in COVID-19. TCRdb's copy holds only in-frame clones and misses some; the assay was immunoSEQ multiplex PCR. The sample contains approximately 300,000 clones, around nine tenths of which appear only once. Sequences were obtained from PBMCs or T cells enriched from blood (not recorded which). These receptors came from a woman aged 30 to 39 who had recovered from COVID-19.

This chain connects TRBV30 to TRBJ1-3; tentative D call: TRBD1 (5 bases). CDR1 and CDR2 (germline): GTSNPN, SVGIG (reference sequence). V was pared by 4 bases and J by 3 bases, with 10 bases between. CDR3 length equals 13 residues. CDR3 amino acids: CAWNGRDGNTIYF. The CDR3 DNA reads as TGTGCCTGGAACGGCAGGGATGGAAACACCATATATTTT. The full variable domain, rest sourced from reference TRBV30 and TRBJ1-3, is SQTIHQWPATLVQPVGSPLSLECTVEGTSNPNLYWYRQAAGRGLQLLFYSVGIGQISSEVPQNLSASRPQDRQFILSSKKLLLSDSGFYLCAWNGRDGNTIYFGEGSWLTVV.

This chain uses TRBV2 with TRBJ2-5; the D gene is possibly TRBD1 (6 bases). CDR1 and CDR2 from the germline V gene are SNHLY and FYNNEI. The CDR3 is 16 amino acids. V lost 7 bases to trimming and J lost 1 base, with 19 bases between them. CDR3 amino acids: CASKAGANTFQETQYF. In nucleotides, the CDR3 is TGTGCCAGCAAGGCAGGGGCGAATACTTTCCAAGAGACCCAGTACTTC. Complete variable domain (other parts from reference TRBV2 and TRBJ2-5): EPEVTQTPSHQVTQMGQEVILRCVPISNHLYFYWYRQILGQKVEFLVSFYNNEISEKSEIFDDQFSVERPDGSNFTLKIRSTKLEDSAMYFCASKAGANTFQETQYFGPGTRLLVL.

This chain connects TRBV4-1 to TRBJ1-6; no firm D call. This CDR3 region has 14 residues. Trimming stripped 0 bases from V and 10 bases from J, with 10 bases between. The germline CDR1 and CDR2 sequences are MGHRA and YSYEKL. DNA of the CDR3: TGCGCCAGCAGCCAAGAGGTGAGTCACTCACCCCTCCACTTT. The encoded protein is CASSQEVSHSPLHF.

The rearrangement joins TRBV30 to TRBJ2-1; perhaps TRBD1 as D (5 bases). Germline CDR1 reads GTSNPN; CDR2 reads SVGIG (reference sequence). The CDR3 is 14 residues long. V was cut by 0 bases and J by 4 bases, with 10 bases left in between. The CDR3 DNA reads TGTGCCTGGAGTGTACGGGCAGGGTACAATGAGCAGTTCTTC. Translated: CAWSVRAGYNEQFF.

This sequence joins TRBV30 and TRBJ2-7, with D perhaps matching TRBD1 (6 bases). Germline values: CDR1 GTSNPN, CDR2 SVGIG (reference sequence). The germline V and J ends were trimmed by 5 bases and 2 bases, with 13 bases remaining between them. This CDR3 spans 13 amino acids. The CDR3 bases are TGTGCCTGGGACGGACAGTACACCTACGAGCAGTACTTC. Translation: CAWDGQYTYEQYF.

This chain joins TRBV3-1 (or the pseudogene TRBV3-2) and TRBJ1-3; D remains ambiguous. Between the trimmed V and J ends, which lost 0 bases and 0 bases, there was a span of 12 bases. Germline CDR1 is LGHDT and CDR2 is YNNKEL (reference sequence). CDR3 length: 17 amino acids. CDR3: CASSQDLMQDSGNTIYF. The CDR3 nucleotides are TGTGCCAGCAGCCAAGATCTAATGCAGGACTCTGGAAACACCATATATTTT.

The chain employs TRBV7-8 and TRBJ1-2, with TRBD1 as a possible D gene (6 bases). Germline assignment: CDR1 SGHVS and CDR2 FQNEAQ. The germline V and J ends were trimmed by 1 base and 7 bases, with 13 bases remaining between them. CDR3 length: 14 residues. The DNA for the CDR3 is TGTGCCAGCAGCTTAGGGGACATCTCTGGTGGCTACACCTTC. Encoded protein: CASSLGDISGGYTF.

The gene calls are TRBV6-2 or TRBV6-3 and TRBJ2-7, with D tentatively TRBD2 (5 bases). The CDR3 totals 13 residues. V shed 0 bases and J shed 12 bases, with 15 bases lying between them. CDR1 and CDR2 (germline): MNHEY, SVGEGT. The CDR3 region is CASSYSSGIPPYF. The CDR3 DNA reads TGTGCCAGCAGTTACTCCTCGGGAATCCCCCCGTACTTC.

The rearrangement links TRBV9 to TRBJ1-3; TRBD1 might be the D (6 bases). CDR1 SGDLS and CDR2 YYNGEE come from the germline V gene. CDR3 length: 13 amino acids. Trimming stripped 4 bases from V and 4 bases from J, with 9 bases between. The CDR3 loop is CASSKGVGNTIYF. The CDR3 DNA follows: TGTGCCAGCAGCAAGGGGGTCGGAAACACCATATATTTT.

The chain combines TRBV5-4 with TRBJ1-2; D is unclear. V was clipped by 4 bases and J by 4 bases, with 11 bases between them. Germline values: CDR1 SGHNT, CDR2 YYREEE (reference sequence). The CDR3 runs to 13 residues. CDR3: CASSQIRGYGYTF. DNA of the CDR3: TGTGCCAGCAGCCAAATTCGGGGCTATGGCTACACCTTC.